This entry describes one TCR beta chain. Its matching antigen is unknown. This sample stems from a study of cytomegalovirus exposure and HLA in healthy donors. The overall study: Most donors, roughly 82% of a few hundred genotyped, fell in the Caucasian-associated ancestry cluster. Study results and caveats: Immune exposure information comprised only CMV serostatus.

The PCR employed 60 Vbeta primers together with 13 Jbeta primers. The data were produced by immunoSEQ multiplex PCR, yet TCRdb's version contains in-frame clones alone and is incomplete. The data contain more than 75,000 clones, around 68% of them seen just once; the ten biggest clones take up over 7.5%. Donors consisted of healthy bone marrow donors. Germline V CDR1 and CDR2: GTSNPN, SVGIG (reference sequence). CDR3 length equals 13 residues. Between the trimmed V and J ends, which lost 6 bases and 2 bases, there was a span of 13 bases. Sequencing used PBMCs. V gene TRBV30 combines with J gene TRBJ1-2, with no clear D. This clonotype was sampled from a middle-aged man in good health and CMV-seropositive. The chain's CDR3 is CACQAESNYGYTF. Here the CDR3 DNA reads TGTGCCTGTCAGGCAGAGTCCAACTATGGCTACACCTTC.